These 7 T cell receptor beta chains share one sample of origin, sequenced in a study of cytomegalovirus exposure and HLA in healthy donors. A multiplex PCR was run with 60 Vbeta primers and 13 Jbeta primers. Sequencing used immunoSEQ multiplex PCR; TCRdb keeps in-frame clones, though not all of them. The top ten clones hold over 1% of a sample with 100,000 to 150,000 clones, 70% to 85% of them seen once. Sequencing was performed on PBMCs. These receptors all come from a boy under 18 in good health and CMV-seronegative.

CDR3 sequence: CSVPGQGFYEQYF. Written as DNA, the CDR3 is TGCAGCGTACCGGGACAGGGTTTCTACGAGCAGTACTTC. The chain uses TRBV29-1 and TRBJ2-7; 9 bases fit TRBD1. The germline V gene encodes CDR1 SQVTM and CDR2 ANQGSEA. This CDR3 is 13 amino acids long. V lost 6 bases, J lost 3 bases, and 6 bases stayed unmatched.

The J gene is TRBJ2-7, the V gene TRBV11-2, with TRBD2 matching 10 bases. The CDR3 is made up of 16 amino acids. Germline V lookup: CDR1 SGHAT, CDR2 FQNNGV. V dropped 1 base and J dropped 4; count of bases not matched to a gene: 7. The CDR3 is CASSLALAGDGYEQYF. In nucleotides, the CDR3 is TGTGCCAGCAGCTTAGCCCTAGCGGGAGACGGTTACGAGCAGTACTTC.

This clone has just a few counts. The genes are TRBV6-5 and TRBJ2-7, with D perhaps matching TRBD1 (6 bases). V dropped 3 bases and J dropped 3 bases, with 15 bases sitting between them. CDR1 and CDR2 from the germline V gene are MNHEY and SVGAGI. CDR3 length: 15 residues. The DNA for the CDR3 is TGTGCCAGCAGTTATTCATTCGGACAGAACTACGAGCAGTACTTC. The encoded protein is CASSYSFGQNYEQYF.

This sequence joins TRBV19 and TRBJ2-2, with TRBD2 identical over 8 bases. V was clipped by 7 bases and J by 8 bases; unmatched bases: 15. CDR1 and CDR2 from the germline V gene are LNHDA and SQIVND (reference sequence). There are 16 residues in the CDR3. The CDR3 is CASTLVGGSGRGELFF. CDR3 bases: TGTGCCAGTACCCTGGTTGGGGGAAGCGGGAGAGGGGAGCTGTTTTTT.

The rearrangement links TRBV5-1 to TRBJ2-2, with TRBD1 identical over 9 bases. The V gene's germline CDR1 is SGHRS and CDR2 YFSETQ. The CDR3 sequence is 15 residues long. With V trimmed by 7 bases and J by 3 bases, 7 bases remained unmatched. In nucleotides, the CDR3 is TGCGCCAGCGCACACGGGGACAGGGACACCGGGGAGCTGTTTTTT. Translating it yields CASAHGDRDTGELFF.

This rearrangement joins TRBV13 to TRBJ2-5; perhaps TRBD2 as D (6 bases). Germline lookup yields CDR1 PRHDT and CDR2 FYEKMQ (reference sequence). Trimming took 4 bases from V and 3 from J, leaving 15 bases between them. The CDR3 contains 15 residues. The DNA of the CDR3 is TGTGCCAGCAGCTCCGGGACTGGCCGAAAAGAGACCCAGTACTTC. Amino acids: CASSSGTGRKETQYF.

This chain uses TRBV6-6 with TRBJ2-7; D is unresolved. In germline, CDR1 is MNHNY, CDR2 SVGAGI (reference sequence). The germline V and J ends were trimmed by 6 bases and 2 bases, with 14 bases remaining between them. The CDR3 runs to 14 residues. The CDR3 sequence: CASRPSGVAYEQYF. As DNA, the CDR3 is TGTGCCAGCAGACCAAGTGGAGTCGCCTACGAGCAGTACTTC.